A single T cell receptor beta chain is shown here with its context. This receptor's antigen is unknown. No base qualities exist here, and no much larger clone lies one base off it. The entry originates in a study of T cell responses to AZD1222 COVID-19 vaccine (dated by TCRdb to 2020 to 2022). Study-wide context: A total of 230 to 250 trial participants underwent TCR sequencing, of whom some 210 received two doses of AZD1222 and about 25 received two doses of the MenACWY control vaccine. Trial participants were enrolled by age into subgroups of 18-55, 56-69 and 70-plus years, and roughly 160, 29 and 62 TCR-sequenced participants, respectively, were included in these subgroups. What the research found in general, with its limitations: Most participants were white British and females outnumbered males, and the authors suggested that clonal diversity may have been underestimated. Epitopes outside the regions mutated in the B.1.351 and B.1.1.7 variants were reportedly recognized by nearly half of the unique spike-specific TCRs. The 56-69-year group was small, and its depth increase did not reach significance, likely because of low power. Vaccine-associated CD4 TCRs spanned the whole spike protein, with dominant responses in regions 160-218 and 743-854. After two AZD1222 doses, spike-specific TCR breadth and depth were significantly higher than at day 0 and than in MenACWY recipients. Conclusions about previously exposed vaccinees were limited because only five to seven AZD1222 recipients were SARS-CoV-2 seropositive at baseline. Because no day 14 peak-response samples were available, the repertoires could be characterized only after the peak T cell response.

The CDR3 regions of human TCRbeta chains were analyzed by immunosequencing. As for the original processing: TCRs in the repertoires were matched against a reference library of SARS-CoV-2-specific TCRs that had been generated with the MIRA antigen-specificity platform. Breadth was defined as the fraction of unique TCRs that were SARS-CoV-2-associated, and depth was defined as the fraction of total T cells that were SARS-CoV-2-associated. Each spike-specific TCR was assigned to its reactive spike region and to a CD4 or CD8 class using the MIRA data. Log10-transformed breadth and depth values were compared by one-way ANOVA with Sidak's multiple comparisons tests. Entries here come from immuneACCESS through TCRdb and include only in-frame sequences with V and J called. Some clones fail to appear in such tables; in the studies checked, an unresolved V gene covers under half of the shortfall, and the cause of the remainder is unknown. Clonal size and the V and J genes are those of that table, whereas D and trimming came from the DNA. This sample is represented by approximately 190,000 clones; about 89% of them were singletons. Of the sample, approximately 2.7% is held by the ten largest clones.

The time point label, as the study defines it: baseline before first vaccination. Read against the paper, the sample's treatment or condition label means: meningococcal conjugate vaccine given as trial control. The vaccinee samples were drawn from two UK trials, COV001 and COV002, one of which was a single-blind randomized controlled phase 2/3 trial testing AZD1222 (ChAdOx1 nCoV-19) in healthy adults. For TCRbeta chain sequencing, PBMC samples from trial participants were taken at day 0 and at day 28 after the second dose. The CDR3 starts with the cysteine, ends with the phenylalanine, and has 15 residues. Only the CDR3 part of the read is kept: 45 bases, read in frame from the first base. CDR1 is given as SGHVS and CDR2 as FQNEAQ, both from the germline V gene. V drops 3 bases and J drops 7 bases, leaving 18 bases in between.

This sequence originates from an adult in good health. Recombination joined TRBV7-8 with TRBJ2-5; 6 matching bases give a weak D call of TRBD2. The sample here was peripheral blood, taken on day 0 of MenACWY control vaccination. CDR3 loop: CASSFEASGGRTQYF. The nucleotides read TGTGCCAGCAGCTTCGAGGCCTCTGGAGGGAGGACCCAGTACTTC. Where the CDR3 stops, the reference TRBV7-8 and TRBJ2-5 genes take over; the full variable domain is GAGVSQSPRYKVAKRGQDVALRCDPISGHVSLFWYQQALGQGPEFLTYFQNEAQLDKSGLPSDRFFAERPEGSVSTLKIQRTQQEDSAVYLCASSFEASGGRTQYFGPGTRLLVL.